This is a list of T cell receptor beta chains from one sample in a study of early T cells in non-severe SARS-CoV-2 infection. From the 5' RACE reads, TCRdb called clonotypes with MiXCR, one entry per CDR3 protein. The sample yields 40,000 to 50,000 distinct CDR3 sequences, less than 8.5% seen once. Material: whole blood. All receptors derive from an adult who was a healthcare worker with PCR-confirmed SARS-CoV-2 infection or an uninfected control (not recorded which). Both conserved end residues are part of each CDR3. D genes are given only for firm matches. The size entry is marked missing in some rows and otherwise reads once, few, many or a size class.

>many|-|TRBJ2-6|TRBV12-3/TRBV12-4
TGTGCCAGCAGTTTCGGGGGTGGGGCCAACGTCCTGACTTTC
CASSFGGGANVLTF
>few|-|TRBJ2-1|TRBV7-2
TGTGCCAGCAGCTTAGATTTAGGGCCCTCCGGCAATGAGCAGTTCTTC
CASSLDLGPSGNEQFF
>few|-|TRBJ2-1|TRBV5-1
TGCGCCAGCAGCTTGGCCACAGGGATGAGATCCTACAATGAGCAGTTCTTC
CASSLATGMRSYNEQFF
>-|TRBD2|TRBJ2-3|TRBV6-6
TGTGCCAGCAGGCAACTAGCGGGGGAAACAGATACGCAGTATTTT
CASRQLAGETDTQYF
>many|-|TRBJ2-3|TRBV10-2
TGCGCCAGCAGTCTAAAAGGGGATACGCAGTATTTT
CASSLKGDTQYF
>many|-|TRBJ1-3|TRBV7-9
TGTGCCAGCAGCTTAGGGACGGGAGACCTCGCTGGAAACACCATATATTTT
CASSLGTGDLAGNTIYF
>few|-|TRBJ2-1|TRBV6-1
TGTGCCACCCAGGGGGACTACTCCTACAATGAGCAGTTCTTC
CATQGDYSYNEQFF
>many|-|TRBJ1-6|TRBV11-2
TGTGCCAGCAGCCCTCTGGGGCCCCTCCACTTT
CASSPLGPLHF
>many|-|TRBJ2-7|TRBV10-3
TGTGCCATCAGTGAGAGATCGTCCCAGGGTCGGTCCGAGCAGTACTTC
CAISERSSQGRSEQYF
>medium-sized|-|TRBJ1-1|TRBV6-2/TRBV6-3
TGTGCCAGCACCCTCCGGCAGGGGCTTAACACTGAAGCTTTCTTT
CASTLRQGLNTEAFF
>few|-|TRBJ1-1|TRBV7-3
TGTGCCAGCAGCTTAACCGCAGGACCGAACACTGAAGCTTTCTTT
CASSLTAGPNTEAFF
>many|-|TRBJ2-3|TRBV7-3
TGTGCCAGCAGCTTGGCCATGAACACAGATACGCAGTATTTT
CASSLAMNTDTQYF
>-|-|TRBJ2-7|TRBV12-3/TRBV12-4
TGTGCCAGCAGCACCGGGCGGTACGAGCAGTACTTC
CASSTGRYEQYF
>many|-|TRBJ1-2|TRBV14
TGTGCCAGCAGCCAAGAGGCAGGGGCTCGGTATGGCTACACCTTC
CASSQEAGARYGYTF
>-|TRBD1|TRBJ1-2|TRBV29-1
TGCAGCGTTGAACAGGGGGGAAATGGCTACACCTTC
CSVEQGGNGYTF
>few|TRBD2|TRBJ2-1|TRBV11-3
TGTGCCAGCAGCTCCCGCGGGGGGGACTACAATGAGCAGTTCTTC
CASSSRGGDYNEQFF
>-|-|TRBJ1-1|TRBV5-1
TGCGCCAGCAGCTGGGGTATTCGGGACCGGACTGAAGCTTTCTTT
CASSWGIRDRTEAFF
>many|-|TRBJ2-3|TRBV7-2
TGTGCCAGCAGCCGAGGTGGGGGAAGAGATACGCAGTATTTT
CASSRGGGRDTQYF